This T cell receptor (beta chain) came from a study of T cell responses to AZD1222 COVID-19 vaccine. Broader study findings: Only a handful of AZD1222 recipients, roughly six in all, had baseline seropositivity. Rises in breadth and depth of Spike-specific TCRs came after two AZD1222 doses. The peak T cell response came first, and repertoires were sampled only after it. The donors showed a predominance of white British ancestry and of females, with possible underestimation of clonal diversity.

Clones were read by immunoSEQ multiplex PCR, and TCRdb kept only the in-frame ones, dropping some. The sample consists of around 120,000 clones, roughly 87% of them appearing once. As to this clone: No antigen is known for it.

The starting material was peripheral blood, obtained on day 0 of AZD1222 vaccination. The source of this sequence is an adult in good health.

The CDR3 protein is CASSLAGGEKTQYF. The DNA for the CDR3 is TGCGCCAGCAGCCTGGCAGGGGGTGAAAAGACCCAGTACTTC. V usage is TRBV4-1 and J usage is TRBJ2-5; TRBD1 matches 7 bases. The ends lost 4 bases at V and 6 bases at J; junction bases unmatched: 8. Germline CDR1 and CDR2: MGHRA and YSYEKL. The CDR3 covers 14 residues.